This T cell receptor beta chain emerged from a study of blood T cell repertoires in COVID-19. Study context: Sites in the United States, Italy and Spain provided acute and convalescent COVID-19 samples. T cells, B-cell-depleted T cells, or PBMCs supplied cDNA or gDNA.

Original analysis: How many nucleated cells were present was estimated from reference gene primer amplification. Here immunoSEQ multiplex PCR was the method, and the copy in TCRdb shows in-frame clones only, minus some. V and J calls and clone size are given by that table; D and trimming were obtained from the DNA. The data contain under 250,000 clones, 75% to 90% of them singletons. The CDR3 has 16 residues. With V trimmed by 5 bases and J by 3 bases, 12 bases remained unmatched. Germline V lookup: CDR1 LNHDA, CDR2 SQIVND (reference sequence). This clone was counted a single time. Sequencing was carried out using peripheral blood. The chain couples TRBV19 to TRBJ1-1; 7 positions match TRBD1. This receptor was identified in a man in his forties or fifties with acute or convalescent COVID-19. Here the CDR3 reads CASSPLTGQKDTEAFF. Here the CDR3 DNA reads TGTGCCAGTAGTCCCCTGACAGGGCAAAAGGACACTGAAGCTTTCTTT.